The 13 T cell receptor beta chains below come from one sample, sequenced in a study of cytomegalovirus exposure and HLA in healthy donors. Assay: immunoSEQ multiplex PCR; the TCRdb copy retains only in-frame clones and omits some. This sample has 95,000 to 120,000 clones, with 95% found just once. Source material: PBMCs. The receptors derive from a woman younger than 30 in good health and CMV-seronegative.

This clone was detected only once. J is TRBJ1-2 and V is TRBV19; D not resolved. Germline loops: CDR1 LNHDA, CDR2 SQIVND (reference sequence). Trimming removed 2 bases at V and 2 bases at J, with 9 bases between. The length of the CDR3 is 14 residues. The DNA for the CDR3 is TGTGCCAGTAGTATACTTAACGGGAACTATGGCTACACCTTC. It yields the protein CASSILNGNYGYTF.

The chain recombines TRBV11-2 with TRBJ2-5; 8 bases align to TRBD2. There are 20 residues in the CDR3. V lost 0 bases to trimming and J lost 4 bases; unmatched junction nucleotides: 19. Per the germline V gene, CDR1 is SGHAT and CDR2 is FQNNGV. The CDR3 protein is CASSLDQARFRTSWGETQYF. Here the CDR3 DNA reads TGTGCCAGCAGCTTAGATCAGGCGAGGTTTCGGACTAGCTGGGGAGAGACCCAGTACTTC. The full variable domain, with the rest looked up from reference TRBV11-2 and TRBJ2-5, is EAGVAQSPRYKIIEKRQSVAFWCNPISGHATLYWYQQILGQGPKLLIQFQNNGVVDDSQLPKDRFSAERLKGVDSTLKIQPAKLEDSAVYLCASSLDQARFRTSWGETQYFGPGTRLLVL.

This clone was observed a single time. The V gene is TRBV10-3, the J gene TRBJ2-2; 10 nucleotides align to TRBD1. CDR1 ENHRY and CDR2 SYGVKD come from the germline V gene. The length of the CDR3 is 13 residues. J gave up 6 bases and V 7 bases, and 2 bases lay outside the gene matches. This CDR3 reads CAIMGQGPGELFF. The CDR3 coding sequence is TGTGCCATCATGGGACAGGGGCCCGGGGAGCTGTTTTTT.

A few counts support this clone. This sequence joins TRBV7-9 and TRBJ2-7, with TRBD1 as a possible D gene (5 bases). V lost 1 base and J 2 bases, leaving 12 bases between the germline ends. Germline CDR1 SEHNR, CDR2 FQNEAQ (reference sequence). The CDR3 is 15 residues long. CDR3 sequence reads: CASSLGQGWTYEQYF. CDR3 in DNA: TGTGCCAGCAGCTTAGGGCAGGGATGGACCTACGAGCAGTACTTC.

The rearrangement uses TRBV7-9 and TRBJ1-1; perhaps TRBD1 as D (5 bases). The CDR3 is made up of 14 amino acids. V was cut by 5 bases and J by 6 bases, with 16 bases left in between. Germline CDR1 and CDR2: SEHNR and FQNEAQ (reference sequence). The CDR3 is CASSRQIERAEAFF. In DNA form, the CDR3 reads TGTGCCAGCAGCCGACAGATAGAGCGGGCTGAAGCTTTCTTT.

The chain recombines TRBV6-1 with TRBJ1-1; maybe TRBD1 (5 bases). Germline V lookup: CDR1 MNHNS, CDR2 SASEGT. The CDR3 runs 14 residues. V lost 5 bases to trimming and J lost 3 bases, with 13 bases between them. This chain's CDR3 is CASSIRWGDTEAFF. The CDR3 DNA is TGTGCCAGCAGTATCCGGTGGGGGGACACTGAAGCTTTCTTT.

The rearrangement uses TRBV4-1 and TRBJ2-3; 8 bases map to TRBD2. Germline V lookup: CDR1 MGHRA, CDR2 YSYEKL. The CDR3 runs 17 residues. V dropped 0 bases and J dropped 2; count of bases not matched to a gene: 7. DNA of the CDR3: TGCGCCAGCAGCCAAGATAGAGCGGGGGCCTTCACAGATACGCAGTATTTT. Its protein is CASSQDRAGAFTDTQYF.

The V gene is TRBV11-1, the J gene TRBJ2-1; the D gene is possibly TRBD2 (7 bases). Germline V gene lookup returns CDR1 SGHAT and CDR2 FQDESV (reference sequence). The CDR3 runs 16 residues. Trimming shortened V by 5 bases and J by 1 base, and 15 bases separated the two germline ends. CDR3 sequence: CASSETQGGSYNEQFF. CDR3 nucleotide sequence: TGTGCCAGCAGCGAAACACAGGGAGGGTCCTACAATGAGCAGTTCTTC.

The rearrangement uses TRBV27 and TRBJ2-7; no definite D call. V was trimmed by 3 bases and J by 6 bases, leaving 18 bases between them. CDR3 length: 15 amino acids. Germline V gene data show CDR1 as MNHEY and CDR2 as SMNVEV (reference sequence). The CDR3 here is CASSLLPPGHREQYF. The DNA of the CDR3 is TGTGCCAGCAGTTTGCTACCACCTGGGCATCGCGAGCAGTACTTC.

The chain combines TRBV5-1 with TRBJ2-5; 7 bases agree with TRBD1. The J call may be in error: the DNA end matches TRBJ2-7 better. Germline-derived CDR1 and CDR2 are SGHRS and YFSETQ. This CDR3 comprises 16 residues. The CDR3 DNA is TGCGCCAGCAGCCCAGGACAGGTAATGAGCTCCTACGAGCAGTACTTC. It specifies CASSPGQVMSSYEQYF.

The chain employs TRBV28 and TRBJ2-3, with a possible D match to TRBD2 (5 bases). Trimming pared 5 bases from V and 1 base from J, leaving 16 bases between. Germline V gene lookup returns CDR1 MDHEN and CDR2 SYDVKM. The CDR3 totals 16 residues. The CDR3, as DNA: TGTGCCAGCAGTCTCCTCGGGGTCTCGGGCACAGATACGCAGTATTTT. Its protein is CASSLLGVSGTDTQYF.

The chain is built from TRBV15 and TRBJ2-3, with 7 bases aligning to TRBD2. CDR3 length: 15 residues. Germline-derived CDR1 and CDR2 are LNHNV and YYDKDF (reference sequence). The V segment lost 1 base and the J segment 2 bases; nucleotides outside the gene matches: 3. The CDR3: CATSRAGGNTDTQYF. The CDR3 DNA sequence: TGTGCCACCAGCAGAGCCGGGGGGAACACAGATACGCAGTATTTT.

The V gene is TRBV5-4, the J gene TRBJ1-1; D is undetermined. The germline gives CDR1 SGHNT, CDR2 YYREEE (reference sequence). With 6 bases removed from V and 4 bases from J, the gap between germline ends came to 13 bases. The CDR3 length is 13 residues. The CDR3 is CASTPGGRTEAFF. Written as DNA, the CDR3 is TGTGCCAGCACCCCTGGAGGACGCACTGAAGCTTTCTTT.